What follows are 5 T cell receptor beta chains derived from one specimen sequenced in a study of shared clonotypes between healthy human individuals. Cells designated naive CD8 were CD45RO-negative and were positively selected for CCR7, with terminally differentiated effector memory CD45RA+ cells excluded. The assay was immunoSEQ multiplex PCR, and TCRdb's table has in-frame clones only and misses some. The table lists some 2.1 million clones, around 96% of them singletons. Sequenced sample: naive CD8+ T cells sorted from blood. The receptors were gathered from a man younger than 30 in good health.

The genes are TRBV15 and TRBJ2-2, with TRBD1 matching 7 bases. The germline CDR1 and CDR2 sequences are LNHNV and YYDKDF (reference sequence). J lost 7 bases, V lost 2 bases, and 7 bases had no gene match. The CDR3 consists of 15 residues. CDR3 nucleotides: TGTGCCACCAGCAGACTAGTAGGGGGCGTCGGGGAGCTGTTTTTT. Its translation: CATSRLVGGVGELFF.

To note about this clone: Other DNA sequences within the sample encode an identical CDR3. This chain joins TRBV12-5 and TRBJ1-1; D gene unclear. V was trimmed by 6 bases and J by 4 bases, leaving 6 bases between them. The CDR3 has 11 residues. From germline, CDR1 is LGHNT and CDR2 FRNRAP. CDR3 protein: CASGLGTEAFF. CDR3 bases: TGTGCTAGTGGCTTAGGCACTGAAGCTTTCTTT. The full variable domain, rest sourced from reference TRBV12-5 and TRBJ1-1, is DARVTQTPRHKVTEMGQEVTMRCQPILGHNTVFWYRQTMMQGLELLAYFRNRAPLDDSGMPKDRFSAEMPDATLATLKIQPSEPRDSAVYFCASGLGTEAFFGQGTRLTVV.

The genes are TRBV5-4 and TRBJ2-2, with D possibly being TRBD1 (6 bases). CDR1 is SGHNT and CDR2 is YYREEE in the germline V gene (reference sequence). Trimming stripped 2 bases from V and 1 base from J, with 12 bases between. This CDR3 region has 16 residues. DNA of the CDR3: TGTGCCAGCAGCTTAGTCGGACAGTGGAACACCGGGGAGCTGTTTTTT. It translates to CASSLVGQWNTGELFF.

This clone has just one count. This specimen includes other DNA sequences encoding the same CDR3. The CDR3, as DNA: TGTGCCAGCAGCGTGGGGTCATCCTACGAGCAGTACTTC. Protein product: CASSVGSSYEQYF. The rearrangement links TRBV9 to TRBJ2-7; D gene uncertain. The germline gives CDR1 SGDLS, CDR2 YYNGEE. This CDR3 region has 13 residues. V dropped 2 bases and J dropped 1 base, with 7 bases sitting between them.

The chain joins TRBV7-9 to TRBJ2-1; no definite D call. Between the trimmed V and J ends, which lost 2 bases and 8 bases, there was a span of 7 bases. Germline V CDR1 and CDR2: SEHNR, FQNEAQ (reference sequence). This CDR3 has 12 residues. Here the CDR3 reads CASSLQVHEQFF. The CDR3 coding sequence is TGTGCCAGCAGCTTACAGGTCCATGAGCAGTTCTTC.